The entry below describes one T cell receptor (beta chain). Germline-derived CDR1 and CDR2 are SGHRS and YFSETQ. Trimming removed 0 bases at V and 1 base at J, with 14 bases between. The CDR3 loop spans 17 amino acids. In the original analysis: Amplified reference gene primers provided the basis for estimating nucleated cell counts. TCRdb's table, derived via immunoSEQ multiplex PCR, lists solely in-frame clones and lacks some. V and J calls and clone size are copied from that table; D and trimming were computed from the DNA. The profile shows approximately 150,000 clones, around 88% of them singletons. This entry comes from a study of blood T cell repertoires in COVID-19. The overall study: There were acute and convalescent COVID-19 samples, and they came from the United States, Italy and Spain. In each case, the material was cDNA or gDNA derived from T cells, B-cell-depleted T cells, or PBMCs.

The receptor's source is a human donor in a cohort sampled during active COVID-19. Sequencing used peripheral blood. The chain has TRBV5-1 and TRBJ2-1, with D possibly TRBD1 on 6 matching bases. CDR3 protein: CASSLEAGALSYNEQFF. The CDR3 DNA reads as TGCGCCAGCAGCTTGGAGGCAGGGGCCCTATCCTACAATGAGCAGTTCTTC.